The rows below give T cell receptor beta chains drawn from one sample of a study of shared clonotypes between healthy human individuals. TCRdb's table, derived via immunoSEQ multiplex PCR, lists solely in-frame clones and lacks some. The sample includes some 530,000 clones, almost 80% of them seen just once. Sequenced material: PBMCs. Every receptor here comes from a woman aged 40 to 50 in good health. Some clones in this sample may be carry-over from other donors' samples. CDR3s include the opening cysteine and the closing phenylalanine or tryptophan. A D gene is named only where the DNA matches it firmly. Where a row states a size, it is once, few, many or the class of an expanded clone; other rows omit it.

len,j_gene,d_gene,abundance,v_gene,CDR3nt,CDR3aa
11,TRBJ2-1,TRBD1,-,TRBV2,TGTGCCAGCAGGGAGACAGGGTACCAGTTCTTC,CASRETGYQFF
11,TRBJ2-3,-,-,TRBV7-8,TGTGCCAGCAGCCCTAGGGTTACGCAGTATTTT,CASSPRVTQYF
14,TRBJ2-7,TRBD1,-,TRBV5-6,TGTGCCAGCAGCGGCGGGACAGGGTTCTACGAGCAGTACTTC,CASSGGTGFYEQYF
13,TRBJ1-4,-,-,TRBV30,TGTGCCTGGAATCAGGTCACTAATGAAAAACTGTTTTTT,CAWNQVTNEKLFF
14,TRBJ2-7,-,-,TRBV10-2,TGCGCCAGCAGTGTTCGGGACCCTTCCTACGAGCAGTACTTC,CASSVRDPSYEQYF
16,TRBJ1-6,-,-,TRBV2,TGTGCCAGCAGTGGGGACATGGCGGGTTATAATTCACCCCTCCACTTT,CASSGDMAGYNSPLHF
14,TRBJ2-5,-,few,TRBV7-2,TGTGCCAGCAGCTCAACTGGGCCCTACCAGACCCAGTACTTC,CASSSTGPYQTQYF
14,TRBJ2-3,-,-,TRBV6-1,TGTGCCAGCAAGTCAGCGGGTGGCACAGATACGCAGTATTTT,CASKSAGGTDTQYF
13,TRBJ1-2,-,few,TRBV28,TGTGCCAGCAGAACAAACCTAAACTATGGCTACACCTTC,CASRTNLNYGYTF
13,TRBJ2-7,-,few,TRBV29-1,TGCAGCGTAGTACGGGACATTTGGGGCGAGCAGTACTTC,CSVVRDIWGEQYF
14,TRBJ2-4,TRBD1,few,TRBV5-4,TGTGCCAGCAGCTTAAGACAGGGTGGAGACATTCAGTACTTC,CASSLRQGGDIQYF
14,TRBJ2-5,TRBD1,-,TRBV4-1,TGCGCCAGCAGCCAATCCGTCACCAGGGACAGGGTGTACTTC,CASSQSVTRDRVYF
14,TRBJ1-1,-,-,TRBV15,TGTGCCACCAGCAGAGACAGGGGAATCACTGAAGCTTTCTTT,CATSRDRGITEAFF
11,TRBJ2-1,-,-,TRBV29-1,TGCAGCGGTTTAGAGAGTTATGAGCAGTTCTTC,CSGLESYEQFF
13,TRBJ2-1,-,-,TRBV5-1,TGCGCCAGCAGCTTGGCGGTAGCTGCTGAGCAGTTCTTC,CASSLAVAAEQFF
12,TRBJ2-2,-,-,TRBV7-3,TGTGCCAGCAGCCCCGGATCGGGGGAGCTGTTTTTT,CASSPGSGELFF
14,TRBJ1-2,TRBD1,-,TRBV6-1,TGTGCCAGCAGTCCGGACAGGGTTCACTATGGCTACACCTTC,CASSPDRVHYGYTF
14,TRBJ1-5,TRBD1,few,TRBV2,TGTGCCAGCAGTGAAGCGACAGGGGGGCAGCCCCAGCATTTT,CASSEATGGQPQHF
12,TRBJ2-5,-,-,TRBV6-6,TGTGCCAGCCGGGGTAACCAAGAGACCCAGTACTTC,CASRGNQETQYF
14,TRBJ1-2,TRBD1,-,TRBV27,TGTGCCAGCAGTCTTACCGACAGGGATCATGGCTACACCTTC,CASSLTDRDHGYTF
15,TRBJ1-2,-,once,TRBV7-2,TGTGCCAGCAGCCCTAAACTCGGAGGTAACTATGGCTACACCTTC,CASSPKLGGNYGYTF
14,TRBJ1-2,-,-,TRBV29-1,TGCAGCGTTGAAGTCAGGACAACCTACTATGGCTACACCTTC,CSVEVRTTYYGYTF
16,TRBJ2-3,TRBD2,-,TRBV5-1,TGCGCCAGCAGTCGGACTAGTTCTGAACTCACAGATACGCAGTATTTT,CASSRTSSELTDTQYF
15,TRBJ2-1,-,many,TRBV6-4,TGTGCCAGCAGTCCCTCCGACTCGGCTGGGGATGAGCAGTTCTTC,CASSPSDSAGDEQFF